A single sample gave rise to the 29 T cell receptor beta chains below, sequenced in a study of identical twins. From the 5' RACE reads, TCRdb called clonotypes with MiXCR, one entry per CDR3 protein. The sample has around 1.7 million distinct CDR3 sequences; under 35% are singletons. Sequencing used cord blood. Source of these receptors: a newborn girl in good health.

This clonotype has ten or more counts. The chain links TRBV5-1 to TRBJ2-3; no clear D. This CDR3 comprises 12 residues. The germline V gene encodes CDR1 SGHRS and CDR2 YFSETQ. Trimming took 2 bases from V and 4 from J, leaving 5 bases between them. CDR3: CASSFDPDTQYF. CDR3 DNA: TGCGCCAGCAGCTTTGACCCAGATACGCAGTATTTT. Looking up the rest from reference TRBV5-1 and TRBJ2-3 gives the full variable domain: KAGVTQTPRYLIKTRGQQVTLSCSPISGHRSVSWYQQTPGQGLQFLFEYFSETQRNKGNFPGRFSGRQFSNSRSEMNVSTLELGDSALYLCASSFDPDTQYFGPGTRLTVL.

The V and J genes are TRBV29-1 and TRBJ2-5, with TRBD2 as a possible D gene (5 bases). Between the trimmed V and J ends, which lost 5 bases and 4 bases, there was a span of 17 bases. The germline CDR1 and CDR2 sequences are SQVTM and ANQGSEA. The CDR3 loop spans 14 amino acids. The CDR3 is CSVPGRGGRETQYF. In nucleotides, the CDR3 is TGCAGCGTTCCAGGCCGGGGTGGTCGAGAGACCCAGTACTTC.

This chain connects TRBV25-1 to TRBJ2-1, with TRBD2 as a possible D gene (6 bases). V lost 5 bases, J lost 13 bases, and 27 bases lay in between. CDR1 MGHDK and CDR2 SYGVNS come from the germline V gene. The CDR3 consists of 16 residues. The DNA of the CDR3 is TGTGCCAGCAGTATATTAAGACCGGGGTCCCGGGAGACCCAGTTCTTC. Translating gives CASSILRPGSRETQFF.

The V gene is TRBV5-1, the J gene TRBJ2-4, with 7 nucleotides matching TRBD2. J gave up 1 base and V 4 bases, and 14 bases lay outside the gene matches. The CDR3 covers 18 residues. Germline V CDR1 and CDR2: SGHRS, YFSETQ. DNA for the CDR3: TGCGCCAGCAGCCCCGGGACTGGCGGGGGTACGGCCAAAAACATTCAGTACTTC. Protein product: CASSPGTGGGTAKNIQYF.

This rearrangement joins TRBV2 to TRBJ1-1; TRBD1 is a possible D gene (6 bases). CDR1 is SNHLY, CDR2 FYNNEI, per germline. The CDR3 is 13 amino acids. Trimming removed 11 bases from V and 4 bases from J, with 17 bases in between. CDR3 sequence: CAAPAGASTEAFF. Written as DNA, the CDR3 is TGTGCCGCCCCTGCGGGGGCTAGCACTGAAGCTTTCTTT.

This clonotype was seen a handful of times. This chain joins TRBV27 and TRBJ1-1; no reliable D call. This CDR3 is 12 amino acids long. The V end was cut by 3 bases, the J end by 3 bases, with 5 bases between. Germline-derived CDR1 and CDR2 are MNHEY and SMNVEV (reference sequence). The CDR3 DNA sequence: TGTGCCAGCAGTTTCCTGGACACTGAAGCTTTCTTT. Amino acid sequence: CASSFLDTEAFF.

The chain joins TRBV27 to TRBJ1-6, with 9 nucleotides matching TRBD1. The CDR3 extends over 15 amino acids. Losses at the gene ends were 11 bases for V and 7 bases for J; bases not matched to a gene: 12. Germline V gives CDR1 MNHEY, CDR2 SMNVEV (reference sequence). CDR3 loop: CAASERQGVNSPLHF. The CDR3 DNA reads TGTGCCGCCAGCGAGAGACAGGGGGTGAATTCACCCCTCCACTTT.

Notes on this clonotype: The germline gene is not matched at one end of the junction; a read error may be the cause. The chain carries TRBV12-3 or TRBV12-4 and TRBJ2-7; D unclear. The J call may be mistaken, given a closer DNA end match to TRBJ2-5. The CDR3 is made up of 13 amino acids. As DNA, the CDR3 is TGTGTCAGCAGTTTGAGGCTTCGTGAGACCCAGTACTTC. Translating gives CVSSLRLRETQYF.

The chain carries TRBV28 and TRBJ1-5; D not resolved. In germline, CDR1 is MDHEN, CDR2 SYDVKM. V lost 3 bases and J 8 bases, leaving 20 bases between the germline ends. The CDR3 totals 16 residues. DNA of the CDR3: TGTGCCAGCAGTTTGGGGATCGAAATGAAGGGTAAGCCCCAGCATTTT. Translation: CASSLGIEMKGKPQHF.

This clonotype occurred a few times. The chain couples TRBV12-3 or TRBV12-4 to TRBJ1-5; tentative D call: TRBD1 (6 bases). The V end lost 3 bases, the J end lost 7 bases, and 16 bases lay between the germline ends. This CDR3 is built from 15 residues. The CDR3, as DNA: TGTGCCAGCAGTTTTTCCGGACAGTCAGCGCAGCCCCAGCATTTT. Protein sequence: CASSFSGQSAQPQHF.

The chain uses TRBV27 and TRBJ2-7; D may be TRBD2 (6 bases). The CDR3 is 15 residues long. The germline V gene encodes CDR1 MNHEY and CDR2 SMNVEV (reference sequence). V was pared by 7 bases and J by 1 base, with 17 bases between. CDR3: CASTSGTSNSYEQYF. The CDR3 bases are TGTGCCAGCACCTCCGGGACTTCCAATTCCTACGAGCAGTACTTC.

In its sample, this clonotype was seen a few times. The J gene is TRBJ2-5, the V gene TRBV24-1; a weak D match, TRBD2 (6 bases). The CDR3 consists of 15 residues. V lost 3 bases and J 2 bases, leaving 12 bases between the germline ends. Germline CDR1 and CDR2: KGHDR and SFDVKD. CDR3 amino acids: CATSDARLVQETQYF. The DNA for the CDR3 is TGTGCCACCAGTGATGCGCGACTAGTACAAGAGACCCAGTACTTC.

The rearrangement links TRBV16 to TRBJ1-1; D might be TRBD1 (5 bases). Germline V gives CDR1 KGHSY, CDR2 FQNENV. The V end lost 7 bases, the J end lost 4 bases, and 16 bases lay between the germline ends. The CDR3 spans 14 residues. CDR3 nucleotide sequence: TGTGCCAGCAACCAGTGGTCAGGGAGCACTGAAGCTTTCTTT. This encodes CASNQWSGSTEAFF.

This clonotype was found a few times. The genes are TRBV27 and TRBJ2-4; TRBD2 is a possible D gene (6 bases). Trimming removed 5 bases from V and 5 bases from J, with 13 bases in between. From germline, CDR1 is MNHEY and CDR2 SMNVEV (reference sequence). The CDR3 extends over 14 amino acids. The CDR3 DNA sequence: TGTGCCAGCAGTCCCCGGGGGAGAGAAAACATTCAGTACTTC. Its protein product is CASSPRGRENIQYF.

A few counts support this clonotype. The rearrangement uses TRBV13 and TRBJ1-1; no clear D. V gave up 0 bases and J gave up 0 bases, with 8 bases separating them. CDR3 length: 15 residues. CDR1 is PRHDT, CDR2 FYEKMQ, per germline (reference sequence). For the CDR3, the DNA is TGTGCCAGCAGCTTAGGGGTGGGCTTGAACACTGAAGCTTTCTTT. Translated, it gives CASSLGVGLNTEAFF. The full variable domain, completed using reference TRBV13 and TRBJ1-1, is AAGVIQSPRHLIKEKRETATLKCYPIPRHDTVYWYQQGPGQDPQFLISFYEKMQSDKGSIPDRFSAQQFSDYHSELNMSSLELGDSALYFCASSLGVGLNTEAFFGQGTRLTVV.

This clonotype was seen a few times. The gene calls are TRBV13 and TRBJ2-3; TRBD2 might be the D (6 bases). There are 16 residues in the CDR3. V lost 8 bases and J 6 bases, leaving 24 bases between the germline ends. Germline V CDR1 and CDR2: PRHDT, FYEKMQ (reference sequence). The CDR3 loop is CASAASPGLRPDTQYF. In DNA form, the CDR3 reads TGTGCCAGCGCTGCAAGTCCGGGACTTCGCCCGGATACGCAGTATTTT. The variable domain in full, with the rest retrieved from reference TRBV13 and TRBJ2-3, is AAGVIQSPRHLIKEKRETATLKCYPIPRHDTVYWYQQGPGQDPQFLISFYEKMQSDKGSIPDRFSAQQFSDYHSELNMSSLELGDSALYFCASAASPGLRPDTQYFGPGTRLTVL.

V usage is TRBV4-1 and J usage is TRBJ1-1, with 7 nucleotides matching TRBD1. The CDR3 contains 16 residues. V was clipped by 2 bases and J by 0 bases; unmatched bases: 6. Per the germline V gene, CDR1 is MGHRA and CDR2 is YSYEKL. The CDR3 here is CASSQSRGMMNTEAFF. CDR3 DNA: TGCGCCAGCAGCCAAAGCAGGGGGATGATGAACACTGAAGCTTTCTTT.

This clonotype was seen only a few times. J is TRBJ2-7 and V is TRBV20-1; 8 nucleotides line up with TRBD2. After removal of 7 bases from V and 1 base from J, the junction contained 9 bases not matched to a gene. The CDR3 runs 14 residues. Germline V gives CDR1 DFQATT, CDR2 SNEGSKA (reference sequence). The CDR3, as DNA: TGCAGTGTAAGATCGGGAGGGACTTCCTACGAGCAGTACTTC. As protein: CSVRSGGTSYEQYF.

The chain recombines TRBV12-3 or TRBV12-4 with TRBJ1-5; TRBD1 aligns across 8 bases. This CDR3 has 15 amino acids. J gave up 0 bases and V 7 bases, and 5 bases lay outside the gene matches. DNA for the CDR3: TGTGCCAGCACAAGGGACAGGTATAGCAATCAGCCCCAGCATTTT. Translating it yields CASTRDRYSNQPQHF.

This clonotype was detected a few times. The chain carries TRBV25-1 and TRBJ2-4, with 9 nucleotides matching TRBD1. CDR1 and CDR2 (germline): MGHDK, SYGVNS. The CDR3 has 14 amino acids. V was clipped by 4 bases and J by 6 bases; unmatched bases: 4. In DNA form, the CDR3 reads TGTGCCAGCAGTGGATTGGGACAGGGAAACATTCAGTACTTC. Translated: CASSGLGQGNIQYF. The complete variable domain, with remaining parts taken from reference TRBV25-1 and TRBJ2-4, reads EADIYQTPRYLVIGTGKKITLECSQTMGHDKMYWYQQDPGMELHLIHYSYGVNSTEKGDLSSESTVSRIRTEHFPLTLESARPSHTSQYLCASSGLGQGNIQYFGAGTRLSVL.

A remark on this clonotype: A clone one base away is much larger, so this may be a read error. The chain is built from TRBV5-6 and TRBJ2-5; maybe TRBD1 (5 bases). The CDR3 consists of 11 residues. Deletions cut 3 bases from V and 11 bases from J, with 11 bases between. Germline values: CDR1 SGHDT, CDR2 YYEEEE. The CDR3: CASSWTNEQYF. The CDR3 DNA follows: TGTGCCAGCAGCTGGACAAATGAGCAGTACTTC.

V is TRBV6-1 and J is TRBJ1-2; 7 positions match TRBD1. This CDR3 has 14 amino acids. The germline gives CDR1 MNHNS, CDR2 SASEGT. J was trimmed by 4 bases and V by 2 bases; bases with no gene match: 4. The CDR3 DNA is TGTGCCAGCAGTGAACACCGGACAGGCTATGGCTACACCTTC. Residues: CASSEHRTGYGYTF.

V is TRBV3-1 and J is TRBJ2-3; 10 nucleotides agree with TRBD1. Germline CDR1 reads LGHDT; CDR2 reads YNNKEL (reference sequence). Trimming cost V 2 bases and J 1 base; bases outside gene matches: 3. This CDR3 spans 16 amino acids. In nucleotides, the CDR3 is TGTGCCAGCAGCCAACGCGGGACAGGGGGCACAGATACGCAGTATTTT. Its translation is CASSQRGTGGTDTQYF.

The genes are TRBV20-1 and TRBJ2-1; D is possibly TRBD1 or TRBD2 (7 bases each). CDR3 size: 13 residues. V was pared by 8 bases and J by 2 bases, with 13 bases between. Germline V gene data show CDR1 as DFQATT and CDR2 as SNEGSKA (reference sequence). CDR3 in DNA: TGCAGTACAGGGGCGGGAGCCTACAATGAGCAGTTCTTC. It is translated as CSTGAGAYNEQFF.

V usage is TRBV4-1 and J usage is TRBJ1-2; 9 nucleotides align to TRBD1. CDR1 and CDR2 from the germline V gene are MGHRA and YSYEKL. The junction had 3 bases not matched to a gene; V was cut back by 4 bases and J by 3 bases. This CDR3 has 14 residues. Written as DNA, the CDR3 is TGCGCCAGCAGCCGGACAGGGGCAGACTATGGCTACACCTTC. Residues: CASSRTGADYGYTF.

The table lists this clonotype with a few counts. This rearrangement joins TRBV6-5 to TRBJ2-7, with D possibly TRBD2 on 8 matching bases. Germline values: CDR1 MNHEY, CDR2 SVGAGI. The V end lost 3 bases, the J end lost 2 bases, and 26 bases lay between the germline ends. This CDR3 is built from 19 residues. The CDR3 DNA reads TGTGCCAGCAGTTATCCTGAGACAGGGTTAGCGGGGATGGCCTACGAGCAGTACTTC. The encoded protein is CASSYPETGLAGMAYEQYF.

The count of this clonotype is one. The chain links TRBV2 to TRBJ2-5; 11 nucleotides line up with TRBD2. The CDR3 totals 17 residues. Germline CDR1 and CDR2: SNHLY and FYNNEI. The V gene end was trimmed by 4 bases and the J gene end by 1 base; junction bases not matched to a gene: 8. The CDR3 bases are TGTGCCAGCAGTGGAGTTTGGACTAGCGGGCTCCAAGAGACCCAGTACTTC. Translated, it gives CASSGVWTSGLQETQYF.

CDR3 sequence: CAISEGGTVLEQYF. The CDR3 nucleotides are TGTGCCATCAGTGAGGGGGGGACAGTATTGGAGCAGTACTTC. The V and J genes are TRBV10-3 and TRBJ2-7, with D maybe TRBD1 (7 bases). The CDR3 has 14 amino acids. Per the germline V gene, CDR1 is ENHRY and CDR2 is SYGVKD. V shed 2 bases and J shed 7 bases, with 15 bases lying between them.

V gene TRBV12-3 or TRBV12-4 combines with J gene TRBJ2-2; possibly TRBD1 for D (6 bases). The CDR3 has 16 amino acids. V shed 5 bases and J shed 2 bases, with 15 bases lying between them. The CDR3 DNA sequence: TGTGCCAGCAGTGATATCGGGACACTTAACACCGGGGAGCTGTTTTTT. Protein: CASSDIGTLNTGELFF.